In its sample, the clone carrying this TCR beta chain was seen a few times. The assay was immunoSEQ multiplex PCR, and TCRdb's table has in-frame clones only and misses some. The repertoire consists of 35,000 to 55,000 clones, with about 93% occurring once and the leading ten covering roughly 4%. V was trimmed by 0 bases and J by 8 bases, leaving 14 bases between them. Germline CDR1 and CDR2: LGHNA and YSLEER. The CDR3 covers 15 residues. The sample comes from a study of T cell changes during pregnancy in multiple sclerosis. This clonotype was sampled from a female donor with multiple sclerosis, enrolled in a pregnancy study. The sample here was CD8+ T cells from peripheral blood mononuclear cells, taken after pregnancy. The chain carries TRBV4-3 and TRBJ1-3; D not certain. For the CDR3, the DNA is TGCGCCAGCAGCCAAGATCGGGAGGGAATGGACACCATATATTTT. This encodes CASSQDREGMDTIYF.